One sample yielded the 3 T cell receptor beta chains listed below, sequenced in a study of metastatic and nonmetastatic thyroid tumors. TCRdb re-called the PCR reads through MiXCR. The sample lists 30,000 to 35,000 clones, 25% to 30% occurring once. Every patient underwent thyroid surgery untreated. The sequenced sample consisted of blood. Every receptor here comes from a female donor with papillary thyroid cancer or a benign thyroid nodule (not recorded which). Some clones in this sample may be carry-over from other donors' samples.

The sample holds one count of this clone. V is TRBV7-8 and J is TRBJ1-5, with 9 positions matching TRBD1. Trimming cost V 5 bases and J 3 bases; bases outside gene matches: 8. The CDR3 runs 16 residues. Germline CDR1 SGHVS, CDR2 FQNEAQ. The CDR3 loop is CASSKRGQGNNQPQHF. The CDR3, as DNA: TGTGCCAGCAGCAAACGGGGACAGGGAAACAATCAGCCCCAGCATTTT.

This clone has a count of ten or more. The chain is built from TRBV20-1 and TRBJ1-3, with D unclear. Trimming pared 0 bases from V and 0 bases from J, leaving 12 bases between. Germline CDR1 reads DFQATT; CDR2 reads SNEGSKA (reference sequence). CDR3 length: 16 amino acids. The CDR3 nucleotides read TGCAGTGCTAGAGATACCCCACGGGGCTCTGGAAACACCATATATTTT. This gives the protein CSARDTPRGSGNTIYF.

This clone was observed a handful of times. The chain employs TRBV28 and TRBJ2-3; 8 bases agree with TRBD1. V lost 6 bases and J lost 3; bases outside the gene matches: 17. CDR1 is MDHEN, CDR2 SYDVKM, per germline. The CDR3 has 18 amino acids. The CDR3 region has the DNA TGTGCCAGCAGCCGGTGCTGGACAGGGACGCACTATACAGATACGCAGTATTTT. Translating it yields CASSRCWTGTHYTDTQYF.